The subject of this entry is one T cell receptor beta chain. Trimming stripped 5 bases from V and 2 bases from J, with 19 bases between. CDR1 and CDR2 (germline): SGHTA, FQGNSA. The CDR3 runs to 18 residues. The source of the sample is a study of shared clonotypes between healthy human individuals. Clones were read by immunoSEQ multiplex PCR, and TCRdb kept only the in-frame ones, dropping some. Of millions of clones detected, 90% to 95% appear once; the ten largest clones hold 0.13%. The chain uses TRBV7-2 and TRBJ2-6; maybe TRBD2 (7 bases). The sequence was obtained from a man younger than 35 in good health. The sequencing sample was made of naive CD4+ T cells sorted from blood. Sample subset: CD45RA+ positively selected. The CDR3 loop is CASSPGGPGVTGANVLTF. In DNA form, the CDR3 reads TGTGCCAGCAGCCCCGGGGGGCCAGGGGTGACTGGGGCCAACGTCCTGACTTTC. Based on the CDR3 plus reference TRBV7-2 and TRBJ2-6, the full variable domain is GAGVSQSPSNKVTEKGKDVELRCDPISGHTALYWYRQSLGQGLEFLIYFQGNSAPDKSGLPSDRFSAERTGGSVSTLTIQRTQQEDSAVYLCASSPGGPGVTGANVLTFGAGSRLTVL.